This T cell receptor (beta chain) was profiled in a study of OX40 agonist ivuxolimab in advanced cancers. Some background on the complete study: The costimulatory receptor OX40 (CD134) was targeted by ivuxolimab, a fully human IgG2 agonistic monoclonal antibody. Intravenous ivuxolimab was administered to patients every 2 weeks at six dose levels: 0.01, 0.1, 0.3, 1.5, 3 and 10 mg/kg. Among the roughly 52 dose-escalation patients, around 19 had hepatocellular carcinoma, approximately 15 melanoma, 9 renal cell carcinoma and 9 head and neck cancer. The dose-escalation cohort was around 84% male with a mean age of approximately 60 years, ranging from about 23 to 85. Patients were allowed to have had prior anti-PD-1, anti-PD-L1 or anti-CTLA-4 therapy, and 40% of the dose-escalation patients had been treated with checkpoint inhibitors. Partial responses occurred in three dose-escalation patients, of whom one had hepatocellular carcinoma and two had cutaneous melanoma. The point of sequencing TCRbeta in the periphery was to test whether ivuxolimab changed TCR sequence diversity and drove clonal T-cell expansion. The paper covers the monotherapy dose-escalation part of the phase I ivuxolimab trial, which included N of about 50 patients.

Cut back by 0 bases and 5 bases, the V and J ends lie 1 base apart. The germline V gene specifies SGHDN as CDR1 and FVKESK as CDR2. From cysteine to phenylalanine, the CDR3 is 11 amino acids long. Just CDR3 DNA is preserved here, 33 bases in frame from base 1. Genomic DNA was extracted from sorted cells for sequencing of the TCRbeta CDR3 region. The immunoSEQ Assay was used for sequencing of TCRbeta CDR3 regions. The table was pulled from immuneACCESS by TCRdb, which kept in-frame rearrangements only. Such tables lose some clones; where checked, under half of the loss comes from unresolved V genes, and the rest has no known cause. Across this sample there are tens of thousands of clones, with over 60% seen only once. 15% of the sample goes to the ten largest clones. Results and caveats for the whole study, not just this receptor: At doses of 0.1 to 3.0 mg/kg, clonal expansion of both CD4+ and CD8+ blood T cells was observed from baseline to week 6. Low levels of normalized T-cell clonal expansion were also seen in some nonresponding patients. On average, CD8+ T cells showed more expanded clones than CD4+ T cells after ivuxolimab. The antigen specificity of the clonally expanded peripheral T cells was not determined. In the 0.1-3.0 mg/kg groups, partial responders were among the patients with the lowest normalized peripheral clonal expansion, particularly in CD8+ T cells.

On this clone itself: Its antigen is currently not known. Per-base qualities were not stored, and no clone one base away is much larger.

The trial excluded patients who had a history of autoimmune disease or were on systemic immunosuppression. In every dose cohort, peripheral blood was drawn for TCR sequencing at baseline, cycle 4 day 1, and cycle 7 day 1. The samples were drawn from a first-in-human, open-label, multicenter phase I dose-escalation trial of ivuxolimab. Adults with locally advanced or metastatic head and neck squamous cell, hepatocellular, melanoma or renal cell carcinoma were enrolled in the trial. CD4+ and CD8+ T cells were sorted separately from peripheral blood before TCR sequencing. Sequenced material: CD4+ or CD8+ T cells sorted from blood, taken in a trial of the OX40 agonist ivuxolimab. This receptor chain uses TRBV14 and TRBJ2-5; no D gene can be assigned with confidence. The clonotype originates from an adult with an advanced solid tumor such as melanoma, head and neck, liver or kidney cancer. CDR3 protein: CASSQEETQYF. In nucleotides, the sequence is TGTGCCAGCAGCCAAGAGGAGACCCAGTACTTC. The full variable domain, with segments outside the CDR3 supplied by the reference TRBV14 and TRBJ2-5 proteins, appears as EAGVTQFPSHSVIEKGQTVTLRCDPISGHDNLYWYRRVMGKEIKFLLHFVKESKQDESGMPNNRFLAERTGGTYSTLKVQPAELEDSGVYFCASSQEETQYFGPGTRLLVL.